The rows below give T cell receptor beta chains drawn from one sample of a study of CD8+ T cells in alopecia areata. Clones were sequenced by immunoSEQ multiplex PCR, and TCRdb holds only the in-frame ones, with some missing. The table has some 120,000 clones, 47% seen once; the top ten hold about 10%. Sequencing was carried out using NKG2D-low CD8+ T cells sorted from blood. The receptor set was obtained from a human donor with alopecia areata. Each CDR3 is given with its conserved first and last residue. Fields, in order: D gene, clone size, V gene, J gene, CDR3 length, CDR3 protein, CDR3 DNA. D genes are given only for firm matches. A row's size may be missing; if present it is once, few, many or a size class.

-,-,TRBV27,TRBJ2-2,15,CASSLYRADTGELFF,TGTGCCAGCAGTTTATACAGGGCCGACACCGGGGAGCTGTTTTTT
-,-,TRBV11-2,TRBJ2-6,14,CASILFSGANVLTF,TGTGCCAGCATCCTATTTTCTGGGGCCAACGTCCTGACTTTC
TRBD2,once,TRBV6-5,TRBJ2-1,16,CASSYDSGSGRNEQFF,TGTGCCAGCAGTTACGATAGTGGTAGCGGGAGAAATGAGCAGTTCTTC
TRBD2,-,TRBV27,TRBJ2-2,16,CASSDPGLAGPGELFF,TGTGCCAGCAGTGATCCGGGACTAGCGGGACCCGGGGAGCTGTTTTTT
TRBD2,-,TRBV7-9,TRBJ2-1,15,CASSILAGASGEQFF,TGTGCCAGCAGCATACTAGCGGGAGCTTCCGGTGAGCAGTTCTTC
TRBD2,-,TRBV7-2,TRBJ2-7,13,CASTVAGSYEQYF,TGTGCCAGCACCGTAGCGGGATCCTACGAGCAGTACTTC
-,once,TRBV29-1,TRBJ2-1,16,CSVDDPDGNFYNEQFF,TGCAGCGTTGACGATCCGGACGGCAATTTCTACAATGAGCAGTTCTTC
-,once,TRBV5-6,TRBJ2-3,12,CASSPGIATQYF,TGTGCCAGCAGCCCGGGAATAGCTACGCAGTATTTT
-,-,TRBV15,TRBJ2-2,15,CATSRDNQGIGELFF,TGTGCCACCAGCAGAGATAATCAGGGGATCGGGGAGCTGTTTTTT
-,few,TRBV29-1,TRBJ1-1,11,CSVPRGTEAFF,TGCAGCGTTCCTAGGGGTACTGAAGCTTTCTTT
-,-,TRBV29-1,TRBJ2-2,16,CSVEEESRAGTGELFF,TGCAGCGTTGAAGAAGAGAGCAGGGCGGGAACCGGGGAGCTGTTTTTT
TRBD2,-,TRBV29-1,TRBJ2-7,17,CSVGGTSGRPDSYEQYF,TGCAGCGTTGGGGGGACTAGCGGGAGGCCCGACTCCTACGAGCAGTACTTC
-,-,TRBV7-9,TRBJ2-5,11,CASSQTQTQYF,TGTGCCAGCAGCCAGACCCAGACCCAGTACTTC
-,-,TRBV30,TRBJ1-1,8,CAWQSAFF,TGTGCCTGGCAATCCGCTTTCTTT
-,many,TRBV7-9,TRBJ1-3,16,CASSSTDSTPGNTIYF,TGTGCCAGCAGCTCGACGGACAGCACACCTGGAAACACCATATATTTT
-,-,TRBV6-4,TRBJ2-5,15,CASSDRLQSEETQYF,TGTGCCAGCAGTGACCGCCTCCAAAGCGAAGAGACCCAGTACTTC
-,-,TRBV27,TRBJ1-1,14,CASSLSTRNTEAFF,TGTGCCAGCAGTTTATCGACACGAAACACTGAAGCTTTCTTT
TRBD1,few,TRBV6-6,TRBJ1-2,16,CASTPAGTGPYYGYTF,TGTGCCAGCACCCCGGCCGGGACAGGGCCATACTATGGCTACACCTTC
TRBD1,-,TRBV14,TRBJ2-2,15,CASSQPTGSYGELFF,TGTGCCAGCAGCCAGCCGACAGGGTCGTACGGGGAGCTGTTTTTT
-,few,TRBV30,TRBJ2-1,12,CAWSFRGNEQFF,TGTGCCTGGAGTTTCCGGGGGAATGAGCAGTTCTTC
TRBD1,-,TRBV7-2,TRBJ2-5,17,CASSLEGTGAWIETQYF,TGTGCCAGCAGCTTAGAAGGGACAGGGGCGTGGATAGAGACCCAGTACTTC
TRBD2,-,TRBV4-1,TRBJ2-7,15,CASSQARGGPYEQYF,TGCGCCAGCAGCCAAGCTCGGGGAGGGCCCTACGAGCAGTACTTC
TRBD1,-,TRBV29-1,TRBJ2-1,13,CSVENRGYNEQFF,TGCAGCGTTGAGAACAGGGGATACAATGAGCAGTTCTTC
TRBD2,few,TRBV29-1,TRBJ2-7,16,CSAAGGAGVRGYEQYF,TGCAGCGCGGCGGGGGGCGCGGGGGTCCGCGGTTACGAGCAGTACTTC
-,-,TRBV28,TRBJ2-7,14,CASSARGGSYEQYF,TGTGCCAGCAGTGCCCGAGGGGGGAGCTACGAGCAGTACTTC
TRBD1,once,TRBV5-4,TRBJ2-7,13,CASSIQGTYEQYF,TGTGCCAGCAGCATACAGGGGACCTACGAGCAGTACTTC
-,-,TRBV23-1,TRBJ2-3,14,CASSPYRTTDTQYF,TGCGCCAGCAGTCCATACCGCACCACAGATACGCAGTATTTT
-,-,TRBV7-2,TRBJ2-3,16,CASQRLFSGSTDTQYF,TGTGCCAGCCAGCGATTGTTCAGCGGGAGCACAGATACGCAGTATTTT
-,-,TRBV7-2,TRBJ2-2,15,CASSNPGGSTGELFF,TGTGCCAGCAGCAACCCGGGCGGGTCCACCGGGGAGCTGTTTTTT
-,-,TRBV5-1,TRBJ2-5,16,CASTRRPLWVWETQYF,TGCGCCAGCACTCGTCGGCCTCTATGGGTTTGGGAGACCCAGTACTTC
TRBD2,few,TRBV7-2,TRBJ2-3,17,CASSLGTSGGTRDTQYF,TGTGCCAGCAGCTTAGGGACTAGCGGGGGGACCAGAGATACGCAGTATTTT
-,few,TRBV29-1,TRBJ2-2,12,CSVVWEDGELFF,TGCAGCGTTGTCTGGGAGGACGGGGAGCTGTTTTTT
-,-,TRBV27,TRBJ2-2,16,CASSPSQGTYTGELFF,TGTGCCAGCAGTCCCTCCCAGGGGACGTACACCGGGGAGCTGTTTTTT
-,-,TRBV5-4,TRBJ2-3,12,CASSSAGSRGYF,TGTGCCAGCAGCTCCGCGGGGTCCCGTGGGTATTTT
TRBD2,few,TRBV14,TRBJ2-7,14,CASSLGLGAYEQYF,TGTGCCAGCAGCCTTGGACTAGGAGCCTACGAGCAGTACTTC
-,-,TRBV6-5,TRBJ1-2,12,CASKGLPGGYTF,TGTGCCAGCAAAGGGCTCCCAGGTGGCTACACCTTC
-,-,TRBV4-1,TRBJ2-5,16,CASSQQTGRIGETQYF,TGCGCCAGCAGCCAGCAGACAGGGAGGATCGGAGAGACCCAGTACTTC
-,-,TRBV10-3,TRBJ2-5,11,CAIGVQETQYF,TGTGCCATCGGGGTACAAGAGACCCAGTACTTC
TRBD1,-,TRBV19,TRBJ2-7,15,CASSAGTDPYYEQYF,TGTGCCAGTAGTGCTGGGACAGATCCCTACTACGAGCAGTACTTC
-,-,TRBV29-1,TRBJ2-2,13,CSVGGALTGELFF,TGCAGCGTCGGGGGTGCTCTCACCGGGGAGCTGTTTTTT
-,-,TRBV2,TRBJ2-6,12,CASSAGANVLTF,TGTGCCAGCAGTGCTGGGGCCAACGTCCTGACTTTC
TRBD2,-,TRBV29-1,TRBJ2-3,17,CSVGGLAGGELTDTQYF,TGCAGCGTCGGGGGACTAGCGGGAGGGGAGCTCACAGATACGCAGTATTTT
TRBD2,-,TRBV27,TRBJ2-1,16,CASQTLPGTSYNEQFF,TGTGCTTCCCAAACCCTCCCGGGGACTAGTTACAATGAGCAGTTCTTC
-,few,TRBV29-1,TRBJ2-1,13,CSVAFLGMNEQFF,TGCAGCGTTGCTTTTCTAGGGATGAATGAGCAGTTCTTC
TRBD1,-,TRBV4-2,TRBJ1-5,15,CASSPTTGADQPQHF,TGTGCCAGCAGCCCAACGACAGGGGCGGATCAGCCCCAGCATTTT
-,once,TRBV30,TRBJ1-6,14,CAWIPGHSHSPLHF,TGTGCCTGGATTCCGGGACACAGTCATTCACCCCTCCACTTT
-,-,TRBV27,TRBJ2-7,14,CASSPMGQNYEQYF,TGTGCCAGCAGCCCTATGGGGCAGAACTACGAGCAGTACTTC
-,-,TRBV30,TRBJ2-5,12,CAWSEDQETQYF,TGTGCCTGGAGCGAGGATCAGGAGACCCAGTACTTC
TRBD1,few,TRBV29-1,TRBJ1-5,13,CSVGDGQGQPQHF,TGCAGCGTGGGGGACGGACAGGGTCAGCCCCAGCATTTT
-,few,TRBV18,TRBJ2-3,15,CARPDYGSGTDTQYF,TGTGCCAGGCCGGACTACGGGTCTGGCACAGATACGCAGTATTTT
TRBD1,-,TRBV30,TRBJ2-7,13,CAWVGTGGYEQYF,TGTGCCTGGGTCGGGACAGGGGGATACGAGCAGTACTTC
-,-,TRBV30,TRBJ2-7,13,CAWSAGLTYEQYF,TGTGCCTGGAGTGCGGGGCTCACCTACGAGCAGTACTTC
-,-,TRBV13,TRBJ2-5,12,CASSLEGGRQYF,TGTGCCAGCAGCTTAGAGGGCGGACGTCAGTACTTC
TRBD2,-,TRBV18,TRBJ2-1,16,CASSPEGRENYNEQFF,TGTGCCAGCTCACCTGAGGGGAGGGAAAACTACAATGAGCAGTTCTTC
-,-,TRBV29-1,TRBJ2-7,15,CSVEGGPDVAYEQYF,TGCAGCGTTGAAGGGGGACCAGACGTCGCCTACGAGCAGTACTTC